The T cell receptor beta chain under discussion was sequenced for a study of blood T cell repertoires in COVID-19 (dated by TCRdb to about 2020). Regarding the study in general: The collaborator samples originated in the United States, Italy and Spain and spanned the acute and convalescent phases of COVID-19. The prospective study material was composed of cDNA or gDNA derived from T cells, B-cell-depleted T cells, or PBMCs. Deeply sampled blood TCRbeta repertoires from subjects exposed to, actively infected with, or recovered from COVID-19 were included in the dataset. The repertoires were made available in a free public database intended to serve as a resource for research on the immune response to SARS-CoV-2. The samples were drawn from two sources: the first 160 participants of the ongoing ImmuneRACE study, and 1,000 to 1,500 subjects contributed by 6 global collaborators. Nearly every sample came with metadata listing a de-identified subject ID, COVID-19 status, age in years and sex. Where available, HLA class I and class II types were taken from metadata supplied by the sample provider and were not determined by assay-based typing. Broader findings and caveats from the paper: Clinical and demographic metadata were provided uncurated, with the amount varying by source and participant.

CDR1 and CDR2 were assigned from the germline V gene as SNHLY and FYNNEI. The CDR3 has 15 amino acids, counting the end cysteine and phenylalanine. The only DNA kept is the CDR3, 45 bases in frame from the first base. V loses 2 bases of germline sequence and J loses 4 bases, and the interval between the two ends is 15 bases. TCRbeta CDR3 regions were amplified from genomic DNA using the immunoSEQ Assay, a bias-controlled multiplex PCR. Under the source paper's analysis protocol: Within the assay, amplification of reference gene primers was used to estimate how many nucleated cells each sample contained. Sequence reads were collapsed and filtered to measure the absolute abundance of every unique TCRbeta CDR3 rearrangement. For each sample, productive Simpson clonality was calculated as the square root of Simpson's diversity index across productive rearrangements. Imported from immuneACCESS, the table was reduced by TCRdb to in-frame sequences with V and J called. These copies leave out some clones; in studies compared against another copy, an unresolved V gene accounts for under half, and the cause of the remainder is not known. D and trimming were read from the DNA, whereas the V and J calls and clone size are those reported in that table. The sample table contains around 100,000 clones; only one count was recorded for roughly 83% of them. The top ten hold approximately 0.76% of the sample.

On this clone: It has no known antigen specificity. No clone much larger than this one lies a single base away; base qualities are absent.

Each collaborating institution followed its own protocols to collect whole blood in K2EDTA tubes. Collaborator samples were shipped for TCRbeta analysis as frozen whole blood, isolated PBMCs, or DNA extracted from either sample type. This TCR derives from a woman between 70 and 85 years old with acute or convalescent COVID-19. The rearrangement combines TRBV2 with TRBJ2-7; the D gene identity is not certain. The sequencing sample was made of peripheral blood. The CDR3: CASSELGSYTYEQYF. Read as DNA, the sequence is TGTGCCAGCAGTGAACTCGGGTCTTACACATACGAGCAGTACTTC. The reference TRBV2 and TRBJ2-7 proteins fill in what lies around the CDR3, so the full variable domain reads EPEVTQTPSHQVTQMGQEVILRCVPISNHLYFYWYRQILGQKVEFLVSFYNNEISEKSEIFDDQFSVERPDGSNFTLKIRSTKLEDSAMYFCASSELGSYTYEQYFGPGTRLTVT.